Shown below are 9 T cell receptor beta chains from a single sample sequenced in a study of blood T cell repertoires in COVID-19. TCRdb's copy holds only in-frame clones and misses some; the assay was immunoSEQ multiplex PCR. Here the sample spans around 100,000 clones, approximately 88% being singletons. The sample consisted of peripheral blood. These receptors all come from a human donor in a cohort sampled during active COVID-19.

This rearrangement joins TRBV18 to TRBJ1-2; TRBD1 agrees at 8 bases. CDR3 length: 14 residues. The V and J ends lost 6 bases and 6 bases, in that order; junction bases with no gene match: 9. CDR1 and CDR2 (germline): KGHSH, LQKENI. Here the CDR3 reads CASSPRQGTHGYTF. The CDR3 DNA sequence: TGTGCCAGCTCCCCCAGACAGGGGACCCATGGCTACACCTTC.

This clone has only a few counts. The V and J genes are TRBV5-4 and TRBJ2-1; 12 nucleotides line up with TRBD2. Germline V gene lookup returns CDR1 SGHNT and CDR2 YYREEE (reference sequence). Trimming cost V 0 bases and J 7 bases; bases outside gene matches: 5. This CDR3 is built from 16 residues. CDR3 nucleotide sequence: TGTGCCAGCAGCTTGGCCCCTAGCGGGGGGGGTAATGAGCAGTTCTTC. Its protein product is CASSLAPSGGGNEQFF. Full variable domain (missing parts from reference TRBV5-4 and TRBJ2-1): ETGVTQSPTHLIKTRGQQVTLRCSSQSGHNTVSWYQQALGQGPQFIFQYYREEENGRGNFPPRFSGLQFPNYSSELNVNALELDDSALYLCASSLAPSGGGNEQFFGPGTRLTVL.

The chain couples TRBV6-6 to TRBJ1-3; a possible D gene is TRBD1 (6 bases). CDR1 is MNHNY, CDR2 SVGAGI, per germline (reference sequence). With 10 bases removed from V and 0 bases from J, the gap between germline ends came to 16 bases. The CDR3 extends over 15 amino acids. The CDR3 protein is CATSTGPNSGNTIYF. The DNA for the CDR3 is TGTGCCACCTCCACAGGGCCAAACTCTGGAAACACCATATATTTT.

The rearrangement joins TRBV7-8 to TRBJ1-5, with 12 bases fitting TRBD1. Trimming took 4 bases from V and 7 from J; bases not matched to a gene: 5. The CDR3 covers 15 residues. Per the germline V gene, CDR1 is SGHVS and CDR2 is FQNEAQ. This chain's CDR3 is CASSSGQGAGQPQHF. In DNA, the CDR3 is TGTGCCAGCAGCTCGGGACAGGGGGCCGGACAGCCCCAGCATTTT.

The chain joins TRBV5-4 to TRBJ2-3; 7 bases map to TRBD1. The J segment lost 5 bases and the V segment lost 4 bases, leaving 10 bases of the junction unmatched. The CDR3 is 15 amino acids. Germline lookup yields CDR1 SGHNT and CDR2 YYREEE (reference sequence). This CDR3 reads CASSLRGDRKDTQYF. Here the CDR3 DNA reads TGTGCCAGCAGCCTTCGAGGGGACAGAAAAGATACGCAGTATTTT.

This chain links TRBV11-2 with TRBJ2-3; 8 bases align to TRBD1. With V trimmed by 5 bases and J by 6 bases, 10 bases remained unmatched. This CDR3 comprises 15 residues. Germline CDR1 reads SGHAT; CDR2 reads FQNNGV. The CDR3 region is CASSPPGGARDTQYF. The CDR3 nucleotides are TGTGCCAGCAGCCCCCCAGGGGGCGCGAGGGATACGCAGTATTTT.

This clone was seen just once. CDR3 nucleotides: TGTGCCAGCAGCGGAAGAGGGGGCGAGTTGAACACTGAAGCTTTCTTT. It is translated as CASSGRGGELNTEAFF. The gene calls are TRBV9 and TRBJ1-1, with 7 bases identical to TRBD1. From germline, CDR1 is SGDLS and CDR2 YYNGEE. CDR3 length: 16 amino acids. V was pared by 3 bases and J by 0 bases, with 8 bases of the junction left unmatched.

This rearrangement joins TRBV7-8 to TRBJ2-4; the match to TRBD2 covers 13 bases. This CDR3 comprises 16 residues. Per the germline V gene, CDR1 is SGHVS and CDR2 is FQNEAQ. V shed 5 bases and J 3 bases; nucleotides not matched to a gene: 4. The CDR3 spells CASSGLAGVGKNIQYF. The CDR3 DNA is TGTGCCAGCAGCGGACTAGCGGGGGTCGGCAAAAACATTCAGTACTTC.

This chain joins TRBV14 and TRBJ2-3; possibly TRBD2 for D (5 bases). CDR1 is SGHDN and CDR2 is FVKESK in the germline V gene. V gave up 0 bases and J gave up 3 bases, with 16 bases separating them. The CDR3 spans 17 residues. CDR3 protein: CASSQDLGVLRTDTQYF. In DNA form, the CDR3 reads TGTGCCAGCAGCCAAGATCTCGGGGTTTTAAGGACAGATACGCAGTATTTT.